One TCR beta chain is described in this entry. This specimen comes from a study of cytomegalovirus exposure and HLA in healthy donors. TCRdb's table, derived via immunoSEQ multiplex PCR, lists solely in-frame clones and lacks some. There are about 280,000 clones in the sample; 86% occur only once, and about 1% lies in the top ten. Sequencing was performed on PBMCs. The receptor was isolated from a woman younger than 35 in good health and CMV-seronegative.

This chain's CDR3 is CASSSDWTNPYEQYF. The CDR3 DNA sequence: TGTGCCAGCAGTAGCGACTGGACTAACCCCTACGAGCAGTACTTC. The rearrangement links TRBV28 to TRBJ2-7; possible D gene TRBD2, 6 bases. Per germline, CDR1 MDHEN and CDR2 SYDVKM. CDR3 length: 15 amino acids. V dropped 5 bases and J dropped 2 bases, with 16 bases sitting between them.